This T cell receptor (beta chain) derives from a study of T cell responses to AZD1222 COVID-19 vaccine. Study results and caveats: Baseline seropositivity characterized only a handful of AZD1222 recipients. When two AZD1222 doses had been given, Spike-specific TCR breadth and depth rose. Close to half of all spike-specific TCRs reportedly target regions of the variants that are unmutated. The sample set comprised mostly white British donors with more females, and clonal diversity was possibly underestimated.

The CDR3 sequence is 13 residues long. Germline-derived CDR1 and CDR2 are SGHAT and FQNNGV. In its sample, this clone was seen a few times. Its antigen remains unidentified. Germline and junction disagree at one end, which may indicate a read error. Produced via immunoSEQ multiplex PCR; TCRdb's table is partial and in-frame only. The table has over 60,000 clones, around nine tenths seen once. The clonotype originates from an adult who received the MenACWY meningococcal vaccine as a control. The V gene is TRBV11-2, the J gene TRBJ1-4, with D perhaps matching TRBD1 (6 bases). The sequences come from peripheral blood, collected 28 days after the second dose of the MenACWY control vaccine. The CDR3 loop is CASSLDRTAVYYF. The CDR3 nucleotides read TGTGCCAGCAGCTTAGATCGGACAGCCGTTTACTATTTT. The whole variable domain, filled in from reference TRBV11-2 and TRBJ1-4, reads EAGVAQSPRYKIIEKRQSVAFWCNPISGHATLYWYQQILGQGPKLLIQFQNNGVVDDSQLPKDRFSAERLKGVDSTLKIQPAKLEDSAVYLCASSLDRTAVYYFGSGTQLSVL.